The T cell receptor beta chain described here comes from a study of OX40 agonist ivuxolimab in advanced cancers. Repertoires were generated with immunoSEQ multiplex PCR, while TCRdb's copy carries only in-frame clones and drops some. The sample yields tens of thousands of clones, 85% to 90% seen once. Trimming cost V 4 bases and J 6 bases, with 16 bases left between them. Germline CDR1 SGHTA, CDR2 FQGTGA. CDR3 length equals 15 residues. The chain recombines TRBV7-3 with TRBJ2-1, with D possibly being TRBD1 (5 bases). The receptor comes from an adult with an advanced solid tumor such as melanoma, head and neck, liver or kidney cancer. The sequences come from CD4+ or CD8+ T cells sorted from blood, collected in a trial of the OX40 agonist ivuxolimab. The CDR3 DNA reads TGTGCCAGCAGCTCAATCTCGACAGCCCGCAATGAGCAGTTCTTC. Its translation: CASSSISTARNEQFF.